The sequence of this T cell receptor beta chain was determined in a study of T cell repertoires in cytomegalovirus infection. TCRdb analysed the reads with MiXCR anew, one entry per CDR3 protein. This sample has approximately 630,000 distinct CDR3 sequences, with about 24% found just once. This clonotype was seen at least ten times. CDR3 length: 15 residues. Germline V gene sequence: CDR1 MDHEN, CDR2 SYDVKM. The ends lost 5 bases at V and 0 bases at J; junction bases unmatched: 2. The clonotype originates from a human donor in good health (CMV status not recorded). Some clones in this sample may be carry-over from other donors' samples. Sequenced: CD8+ T cells from PBMCs. The chain joins TRBV28 to TRBJ2-1; 9 bases agree with TRBD2. The CDR3 region has the DNA TGTGCCAGCAGTCCGGGACTAGCCTCCTACAATGAGCAGTTCTTC. Its protein is CASSPGLASYNEQFF.